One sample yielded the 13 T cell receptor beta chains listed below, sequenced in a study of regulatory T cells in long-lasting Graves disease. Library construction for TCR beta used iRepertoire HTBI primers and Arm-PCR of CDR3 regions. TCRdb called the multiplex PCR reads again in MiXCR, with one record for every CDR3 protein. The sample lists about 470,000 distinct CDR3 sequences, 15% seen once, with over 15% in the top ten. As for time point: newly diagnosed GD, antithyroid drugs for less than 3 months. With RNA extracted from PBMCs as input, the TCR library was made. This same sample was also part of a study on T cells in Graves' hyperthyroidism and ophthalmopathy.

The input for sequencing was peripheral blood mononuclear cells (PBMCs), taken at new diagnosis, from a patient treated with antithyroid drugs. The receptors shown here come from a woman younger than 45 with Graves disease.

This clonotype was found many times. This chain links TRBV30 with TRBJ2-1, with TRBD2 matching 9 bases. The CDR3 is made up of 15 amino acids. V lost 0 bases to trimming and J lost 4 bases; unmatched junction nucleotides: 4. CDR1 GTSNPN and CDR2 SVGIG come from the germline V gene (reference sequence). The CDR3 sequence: CAWSVLAGPYNEQFF. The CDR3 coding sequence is TGTGCCTGGAGTGTACTAGCGGGCCCATACAATGAGCAGTTCTTC.

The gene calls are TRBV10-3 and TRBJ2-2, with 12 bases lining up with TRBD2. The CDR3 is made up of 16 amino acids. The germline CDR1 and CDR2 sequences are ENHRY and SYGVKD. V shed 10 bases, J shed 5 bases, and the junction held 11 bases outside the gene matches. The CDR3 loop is CATLTSGSSGTGELFF. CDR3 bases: TGTGCCACCCTGACTAGCGGGAGCTCGGGGACCGGGGAGCTGTTTTTT.

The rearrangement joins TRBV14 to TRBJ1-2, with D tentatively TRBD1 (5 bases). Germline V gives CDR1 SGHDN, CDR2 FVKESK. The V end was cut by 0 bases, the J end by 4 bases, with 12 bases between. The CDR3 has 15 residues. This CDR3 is CASSQDEGSRYGYTF. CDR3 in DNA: TGTGCCAGCAGCCAAGATGAGGGGAGTCGCTATGGCTACACCTTC.

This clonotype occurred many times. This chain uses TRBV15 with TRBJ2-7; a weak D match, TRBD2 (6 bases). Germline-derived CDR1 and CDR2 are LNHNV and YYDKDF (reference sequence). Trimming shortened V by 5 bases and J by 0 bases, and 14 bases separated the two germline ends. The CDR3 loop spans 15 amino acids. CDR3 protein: CATSSERGSSYEQYF. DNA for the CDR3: TGTGCCACCAGCTCCGAACGGGGGTCCTCCTACGAGCAGTACTTC.

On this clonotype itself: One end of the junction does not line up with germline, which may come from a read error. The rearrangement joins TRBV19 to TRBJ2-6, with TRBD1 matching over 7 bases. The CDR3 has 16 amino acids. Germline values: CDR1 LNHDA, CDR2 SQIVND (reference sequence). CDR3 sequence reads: CASMDRRSSGASVLTF. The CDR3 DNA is TGTGCCAGTATGGACAGGAGATCATCTGGGGCCAGCGTCCTGACTTTC.

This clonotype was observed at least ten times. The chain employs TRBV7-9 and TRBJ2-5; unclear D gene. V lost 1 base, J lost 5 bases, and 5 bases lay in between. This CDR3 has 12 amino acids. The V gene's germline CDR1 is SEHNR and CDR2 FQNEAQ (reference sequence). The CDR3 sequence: CASSLVVETQYF. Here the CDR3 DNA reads TGTGCCAGCAGCTTAGTGGTGGAGACCCAGTACTTC.

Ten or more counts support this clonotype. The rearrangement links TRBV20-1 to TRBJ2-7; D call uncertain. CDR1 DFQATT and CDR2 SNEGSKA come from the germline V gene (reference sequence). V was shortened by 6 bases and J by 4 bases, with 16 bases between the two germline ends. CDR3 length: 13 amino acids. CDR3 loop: CSAQDPRNYEQYF. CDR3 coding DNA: TGCAGTGCCCAGGACCCTCGGAATTACGAGCAGTACTTC.

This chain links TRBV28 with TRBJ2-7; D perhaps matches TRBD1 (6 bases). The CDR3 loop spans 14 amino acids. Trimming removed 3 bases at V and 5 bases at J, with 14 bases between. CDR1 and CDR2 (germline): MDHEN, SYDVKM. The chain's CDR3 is CASSLRNTGHEQYF. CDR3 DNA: TGTGCCAGCAGTTTGCGGAATACAGGGCACGAGCAGTACTTC.

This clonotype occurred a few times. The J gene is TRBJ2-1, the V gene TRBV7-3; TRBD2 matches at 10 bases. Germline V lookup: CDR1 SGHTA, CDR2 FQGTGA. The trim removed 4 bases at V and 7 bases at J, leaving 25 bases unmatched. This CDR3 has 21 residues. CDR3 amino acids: CASSSPRPGLAGDFGRNEQFF. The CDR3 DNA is TGTGCCAGCAGCTCACCCCGCCCCGGGCTAGCGGGAGATTTCGGTAGGAATGAGCAGTTCTTC.

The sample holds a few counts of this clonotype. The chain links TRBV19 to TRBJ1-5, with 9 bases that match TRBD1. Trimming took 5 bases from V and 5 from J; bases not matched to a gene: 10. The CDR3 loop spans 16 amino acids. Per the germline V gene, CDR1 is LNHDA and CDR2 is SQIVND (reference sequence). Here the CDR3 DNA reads TGTGCCAGTAGTGCCGGGGACAGGGCGGGGTATCAGCCCCAGCATTTT. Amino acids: CASSAGDRAGYQPQHF.

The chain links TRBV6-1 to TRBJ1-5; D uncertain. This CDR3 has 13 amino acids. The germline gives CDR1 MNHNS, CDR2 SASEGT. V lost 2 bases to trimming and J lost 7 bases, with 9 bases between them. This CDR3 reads CASSEISPQPQHF. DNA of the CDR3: TGTGCCAGCAGTGAAATCTCTCCCCAGCCCCAGCATTTT.

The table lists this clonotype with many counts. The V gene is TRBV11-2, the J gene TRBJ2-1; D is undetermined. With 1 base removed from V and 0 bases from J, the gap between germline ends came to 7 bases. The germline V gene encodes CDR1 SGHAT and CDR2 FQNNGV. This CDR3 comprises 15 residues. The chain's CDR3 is CASSLGVVSYNEQFF. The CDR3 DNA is TGTGCCAGCAGCTTAGGGGTAGTCTCCTACAATGAGCAGTTCTTC.

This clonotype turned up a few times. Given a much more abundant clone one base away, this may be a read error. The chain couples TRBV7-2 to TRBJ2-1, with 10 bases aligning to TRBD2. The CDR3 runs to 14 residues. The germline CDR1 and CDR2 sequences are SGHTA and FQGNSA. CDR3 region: CASSEGLAYSEQFF. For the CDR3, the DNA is TGTGCCAGCAGCGAGGGACTAGCGTACAGTGAGCAGTTCTTC.